This T cell receptor (beta chain) derives from a study of cytomegalovirus exposure and HLA in healthy donors. The study, taken as a whole, reports: Investigators reported 150 to 200 TCR beta chains as tied to cytomegalovirus. It was confirmed in vitro that a few of the CMV-associated chains were specific for CMV antigens. Associated with HLA alleles at 0.05 false discovery rate in a later analysis were fewer than 20,000 TCR beta sequences.

Researchers ran the PCR with 60 Vbeta and 13 Jbeta primers. The table came from immunoSEQ multiplex PCR; TCRdb's copy has only in-frame clones and leaves some out. The profile shows around 260,000 clones, roughly 80% of them singletons. On this clone itself: The antigen remains unidentified.

Sequenced input: PBMCs. The clonotype comes from a girl aged 2-10 years in good health and CMV-seronegative.

CDR3 sequence: CASSPDYITIDEQFF. In DNA, the CDR3 is TGTGCCAGCAGCCCGGACTACATCACAATCGATGAGCAGTTCTTC. The V gene is TRBV7-8, the J gene TRBJ2-1; D possibly corresponds to TRBD2 (6 bases). V was clipped by 5 bases and J by 8 bases, with 19 bases between them. Germline V gives CDR1 SGHVS, CDR2 FQNEAQ. The CDR3 has 15 amino acids.